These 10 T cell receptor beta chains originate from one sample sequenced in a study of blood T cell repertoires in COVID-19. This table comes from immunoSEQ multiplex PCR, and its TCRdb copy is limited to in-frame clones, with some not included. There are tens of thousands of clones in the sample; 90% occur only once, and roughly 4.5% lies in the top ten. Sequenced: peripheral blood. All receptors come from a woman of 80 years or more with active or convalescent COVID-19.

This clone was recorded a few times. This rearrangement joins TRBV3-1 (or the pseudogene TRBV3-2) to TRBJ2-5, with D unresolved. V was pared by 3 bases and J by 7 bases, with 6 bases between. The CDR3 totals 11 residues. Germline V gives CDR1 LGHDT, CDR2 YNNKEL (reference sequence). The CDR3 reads CASSHRVTQYF. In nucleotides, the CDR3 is TGTGCCAGCAGCCATCGGGTGACCCAGTACTTC.

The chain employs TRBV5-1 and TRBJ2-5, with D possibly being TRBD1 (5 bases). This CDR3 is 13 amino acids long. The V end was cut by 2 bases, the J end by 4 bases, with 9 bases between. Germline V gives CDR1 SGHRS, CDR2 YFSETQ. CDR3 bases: TGCGCCAGCAGCTTTTTTAGGGGAGAGACCCAGTACTTC. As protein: CASSFFRGETQYF. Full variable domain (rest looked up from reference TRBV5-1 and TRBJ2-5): KAGVTQTPRYLIKTRGQQVTLSCSPISGHRSVSWYQQTPGQGLQFLFEYFSETQRNKGNFPGRFSGRQFSNSRSEMNVSTLELGDSALYLCASSFFRGETQYFGPGTRLLVL.

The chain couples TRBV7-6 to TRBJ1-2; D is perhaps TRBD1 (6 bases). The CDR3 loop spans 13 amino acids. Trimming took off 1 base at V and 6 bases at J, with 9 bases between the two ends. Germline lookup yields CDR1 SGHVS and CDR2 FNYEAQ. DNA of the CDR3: TGTGCCAGCAGCTTAGGAGGGGGTGATGGCTACACCTTC. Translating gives CASSLGGGDGYTF.

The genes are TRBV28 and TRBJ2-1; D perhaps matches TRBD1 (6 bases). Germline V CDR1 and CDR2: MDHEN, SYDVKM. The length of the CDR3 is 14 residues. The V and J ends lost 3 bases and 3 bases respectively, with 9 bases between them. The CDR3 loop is CASSFRGGYNEQFF. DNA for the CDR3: TGTGCCAGCAGTTTCAGGGGCGGCTACAATGAGCAGTTCTTC.

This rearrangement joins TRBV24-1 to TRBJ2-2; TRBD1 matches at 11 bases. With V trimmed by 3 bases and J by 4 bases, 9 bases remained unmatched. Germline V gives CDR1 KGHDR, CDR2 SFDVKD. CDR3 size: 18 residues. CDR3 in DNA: TGTGCCACCAGTGATGGGGTCCTTGGGACAGGGGGCACCGGGGAGCTGTTTTTT. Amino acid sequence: CATSDGVLGTGGTGELFF.

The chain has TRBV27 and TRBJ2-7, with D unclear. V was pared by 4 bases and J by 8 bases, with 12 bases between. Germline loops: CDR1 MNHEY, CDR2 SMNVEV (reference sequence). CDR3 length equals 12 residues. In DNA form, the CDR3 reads TGTGCCAGCAGTTCCCCCGTTAGTAAGCAGTACTTC. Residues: CASSSPVSKQYF.

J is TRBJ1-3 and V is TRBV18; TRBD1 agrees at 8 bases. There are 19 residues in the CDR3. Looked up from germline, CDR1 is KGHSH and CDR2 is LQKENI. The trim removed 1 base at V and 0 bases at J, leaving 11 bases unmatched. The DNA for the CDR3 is TGTGCCAGCTCACCACAGCAAACGGGACAGGCGAGCTCTGGAAACACCATATATTTT. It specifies CASSPQQTGQASSGNTIYF.

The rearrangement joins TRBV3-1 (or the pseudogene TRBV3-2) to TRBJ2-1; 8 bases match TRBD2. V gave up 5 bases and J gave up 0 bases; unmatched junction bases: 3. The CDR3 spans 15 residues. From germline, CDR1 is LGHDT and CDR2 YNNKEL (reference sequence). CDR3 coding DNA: TGTGCCAGCAGCGCAAGCGGGAGCTCCTACAATGAGCAGTTCTTC. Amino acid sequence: CASSASGSSYNEQFF.

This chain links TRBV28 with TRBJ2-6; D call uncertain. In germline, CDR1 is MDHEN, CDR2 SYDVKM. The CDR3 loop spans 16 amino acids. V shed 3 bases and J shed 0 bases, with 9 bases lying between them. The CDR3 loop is CASSFPTSSGANVLTF. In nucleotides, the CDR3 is TGTGCCAGCAGTTTCCCAACGAGCTCTGGGGCCAACGTCCTGACTTTC.

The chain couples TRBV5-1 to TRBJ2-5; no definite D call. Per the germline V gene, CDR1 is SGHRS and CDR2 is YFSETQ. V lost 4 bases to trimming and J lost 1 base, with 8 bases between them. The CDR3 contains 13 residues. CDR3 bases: TGCGCCAGCAGCCTAGGATCCCAAGAGACCCAGTACTTC. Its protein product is CASSLGSQETQYF.